This T cell receptor (beta chain) appears in the sequencing data of a study of T cell responses to AZD1222 COVID-19 vaccine. Generated by immunoSEQ multiplex PCR, the TCRdb table keeps only in-frame clones and is missing some. The sample yields over 100,000 clones, 85% to 90% seen once. CDR3 length: 12 residues. Germline CDR1 reads MNHEY; CDR2 reads SVGAGI. V was pared by 5 bases and J by 5 bases, with 9 bases between. Whole-study findings and limits: Rises in breadth and depth of Spike-specific TCRs came after two AZD1222 doses.

This clone was picked up one time. Its antigen is not known. The chain has TRBV6-5 and TRBJ1-2, with D hard to call. This material consisted of peripheral blood, taken on day 0 of AZD1222 vaccination. This receptor was taken from an adult in good health. CDR3 bases: TGTGCCAGCAGTCATGACTTATATGGCTACACCTTC. Protein sequence: CASSHDLYGYTF.